Each of the 19 T cell receptor beta chains below was sequenced from the same sample in a study of blood T cell repertoires in COVID-19. Sequencing used immunoSEQ multiplex PCR; TCRdb keeps in-frame clones, though not all of them. The data hold over 110,000 clones, with roughly 78% observed a single time. Specimen: peripheral blood. All receptors come from a man in his fifties or sixties with acute or convalescent COVID-19.

This clone was seen a handful of times. The chain combines TRBV7-9 with TRBJ1-1, with 8 bases matching TRBD1. This CDR3 has 14 amino acids. The V and J ends lost 5 bases and 2 bases, in that order; junction bases with no gene match: 4. Per the germline V gene, CDR1 is SEHNR and CDR2 is FQNEAQ (reference sequence). The DNA for the CDR3 is TGTGCCAGCAGCCGGACAGGGAGTAACACTGAAGCTTTCTTT. This encodes CASSRTGSNTEAFF.

The genes are TRBV7-2 and TRBJ1-2, with a tentative D call TRBD1 (6 bases). V lost 2 bases, J lost 4 bases, and 17 bases lay in between. The CDR3 length is 16 residues. The germline V gene has CDR1 SGHTA and CDR2 FQGNSA. The CDR3 nucleotides read TGTGCCAGCAGCTTACCGGGGGGCAGCCGGGGCTATGGCTACACCTTC. Protein sequence: CASSLPGGSRGYGYTF. Complete variable domain (other parts from reference TRBV7-2 and TRBJ1-2): GAGVSQSPSNKVTEKGKDVELRCDPISGHTALYWYRQSLGQGLEFLIYFQGNSAPDKSGLPSDRFSAERTGGSVSTLTIQRTQQEDSAVYLCASSLPGGSRGYGYTFGSGTRLTVV.

With regard to this clone: Germline is not matched at one junction end, which may reflect a read error. V usage is TRBV19 and J usage is TRBJ2-1; 7 bases are shared with TRBD2. The CDR3 contains 15 residues. Germline-derived CDR1 and CDR2 are LNHDA and SQIVND (reference sequence). The CDR3 bases are TGTGCCAGTAGCATAGGTCTAGGGCGGGGGAATGAGCAGTTCTTC. It specifies CASSIGLGRGNEQFF.

This chain connects TRBV9 to TRBJ1-2; 7 nucleotides agree with TRBD1. Germline V lookup: CDR1 SGDLS, CDR2 YYNGEE. The CDR3 consists of 13 residues. V shed 3 bases and J 3 bases; nucleotides not matched to a gene: 2. In nucleotides, the CDR3 is TGTGCCAGCAGCGCAACAGGGGACTATGGCTACACCTTC. Translating it yields CASSATGDYGYTF.

This chain links TRBV11-2 with TRBJ2-2; 12 bases map to TRBD2. Germline loops: CDR1 SGHAT, CDR2 FQNNGV. The CDR3 totals 16 residues. Trimming at V came to 1 base and at J to 5 bases, leaving 2 bases not matched to a gene. CDR3 protein: CASSLALAGGTGELFF. In DNA, the CDR3 is TGTGCCAGCAGCTTAGCCCTAGCGGGAGGGACCGGGGAGCTGTTTTTT. The entire variable domain, with the rest obtained from reference TRBV11-2 and TRBJ2-2, is as follows: EAGVAQSPRYKIIEKRQSVAFWCNPISGHATLYWYQQILGQGPKLLIQFQNNGVVDDSQLPKDRFSAERLKGVDSTLKIQPAKLEDSAVYLCASSLALAGGTGELFFGEGSRLTVL.

The chain employs TRBV19 and TRBJ1-5; TRBD1 might be the D (6 bases). V was clipped by 10 bases and J by 2 bases, with 15 bases between them. This CDR3 region has 14 residues. Germline CDR1 LNHDA, CDR2 SQIVND (reference sequence). Written as DNA, the CDR3 is TGTGCCATCTCCGATGGGGGCGGCAATCAGCCCCAGCATTTT. Translating it yields CAISDGGGNQPQHF.

The V gene is TRBV7-9, the J gene TRBJ2-2; D possibly corresponds to TRBD2 (6 bases). The CDR3 has 15 amino acids. V gave up 1 base and J gave up 4 bases, with 10 bases separating them. Germline lookup yields CDR1 SEHNR and CDR2 FQNEAQ (reference sequence). CDR3 DNA sequence: TGTGCCAGCAGCTTAGGGGGGACTTTCACCGGGGAGCTGTTTTTT. Residues: CASSLGGTFTGELFF.

This clone has more than one count but fewer than ten. The chain uses TRBV28 and TRBJ2-1; 15 bases are a match to TRBD2. CDR1 and CDR2 from the germline V gene are MDHEN and SYDVKM. There are 16 residues in the CDR3. With V trimmed by 6 bases and J by 6 bases, 6 bases remained unmatched. The CDR3 spells CASRSRTSGRVNEQFF. The CDR3 coding sequence is TGTGCCAGCAGATCCAGGACTAGCGGGAGGGTCAATGAGCAGTTCTTC.

The chain is built from TRBV5-6 and TRBJ1-5; no firm D call. This CDR3 region has 15 residues. Germline CDR1 SGHDT, CDR2 YYEEEE. Trimming shortened V by 0 bases and J by 0 bases, and 7 bases separated the two germline ends. The CDR3: CASSLGQVSNQPQHF. In nucleotides, the CDR3 is TGTGCCAGCAGCTTGGGGCAAGTTAGCAATCAGCCCCAGCATTTT.

V is TRBV6-1 and J is TRBJ2-3; the match to TRBD2 covers 9 bases. The CDR3 totals 15 residues. The germline gives CDR1 MNHNS, CDR2 SASEGT. The V and J ends lost 7 bases and 0 bases, in that order; junction bases with no gene match: 5. Written as DNA, the CDR3 is TGTGCCAGCAAGGCTAGCGGGGCTAGCACAGATACGCAGTATTTT. This gives the protein CASKASGASTDTQYF.

This rearrangement joins TRBV28 to TRBJ1-5; possible D gene TRBD1, 6 bases. V gave up 7 bases and J gave up 10 bases, with 17 bases separating them. Per the germline V gene, CDR1 is MDHEN and CDR2 is SYDVKM. The CDR3 totals 13 residues. CDR3 sequence (DNA): TGTGCCAGCAACTTAAGACAGGTCTCACCCCAGCATTTT. This translates into CASNLRQVSPQHF.

This clone has only a few counts. The rearrangement links TRBV9 to TRBJ2-7; perhaps TRBD1 as D (6 bases). CDR1 and CDR2 from the germline V gene are SGDLS and YYNGEE. Trimming removed 5 bases at V and 2 bases at J, with 17 bases between. The CDR3 totals 15 residues. The CDR3 sequence is CASSSRTVAPYEQYF. Here the CDR3 DNA reads TGTGCCAGCAGTTCTAGGACAGTTGCACCCTACGAGCAGTACTTC. Variable domain in full (rest from reference TRBV9 and TRBJ2-7): DSGVTQTPKHLITATGQRVTLRCSPRSGDLSVYWYQQSLDQGLQFLIQYYNGEERAKGNILERFSAQQFPDLHSELNLSSLELGDSALYFCASSSRTVAPYEQYFGPGTRLTVT.

The chain employs TRBV30 and TRBJ1-2; D might be TRBD1 (5 bases). The CDR3 has 13 residues. V was trimmed by 4 bases and J by 7 bases, leaving 16 bases between them. Germline V lookup: CDR1 GTSNPN, CDR2 SVGIG (reference sequence). This chain's CDR3 is CAWIKLTGGGYTF. The CDR3 DNA follows: TGTGCCTGGATAAAGCTGACCGGGGGTGGCTACACCTTC.

J is TRBJ1-3 and V is TRBV19; no reliable D call. The germline CDR1 and CDR2 sequences are LNHDA and SQIVND (reference sequence). The length of the CDR3 is 15 residues. The ends were cut back, 6 bases at V and 0 bases at J, with 12 bases in the middle. CDR3 nucleotides: TGTGCCAGTAGGCCTACAGTGCACTCTGGAAACACCATATATTTT. Protein sequence: CASRPTVHSGNTIYF.

This clone was observed once. The chain employs TRBV28 and TRBJ2-5; maybe TRBD2 (5 bases). CDR3 length equals 11 residues. From germline, CDR1 is MDHEN and CDR2 SYDVKM. V was shortened by 7 bases and J by 3 bases, with 6 bases between the two germline ends. The CDR3, as DNA: TGTGCCAGCATGCGGGAAGAGACCCAGTACTTC. This translates into CASMREETQYF. Together with reference TRBV28 and TRBJ2-5, the CDR3 gives the full variable domain: DVKVTQSSRYLVKRTGEKVFLECVQDMDHENMFWYRQDPGLGLRLIYFSYDVKMKEKGDIPEGYSVSREKKERFSLILESASTNQTSMYLCASMREETQYFGPGTRLLVL.

The chain has TRBV19 and TRBJ2-7, with TRBD2 as a possible D gene (6 bases). The CDR3 length is 15 residues. From germline, CDR1 is LNHDA and CDR2 SQIVND (reference sequence). V lost 4 bases and J 4 bases, leaving 17 bases between the germline ends. The CDR3 reads CASSTIADRMYEQYF. CDR3 nucleotide sequence: TGTGCCAGTAGTACTATAGCGGACCGTATGTACGAGCAGTACTTC.

This clone was recorded a few times. J is TRBJ1-2 and V is TRBV27; 7 nucleotides align to TRBD1. This CDR3 comprises 14 residues. V lost 6 bases, J lost 4 bases, and 8 bases stayed unmatched. The germline gives CDR1 MNHEY, CDR2 SMNVEV (reference sequence). CDR3: CASRLKGASYGYTF. DNA for the CDR3: TGTGCCAGCAGACTAAAGGGGGCGAGCTATGGCTACACCTTC.

This clone was recorded a few times. The chain recombines TRBV6-1 with TRBJ2-5; D possibly corresponds to TRBD1 (5 bases). Germline CDR1 and CDR2: MNHNS and SASEGT. The V end lost 3 bases, the J end lost 1 base, and 6 bases lay between the germline ends. The CDR3 contains 13 residues. The chain's CDR3 is CASSEDTQETQYF. The CDR3 bases are TGTGCCAGCAGTGAGGACACCCAAGAGACCCAGTACTTC.

The genes are TRBV5-6 and TRBJ2-5; D is perhaps TRBD1 (5 bases). V lost 4 bases and J 2 bases, leaving 12 bases between the germline ends. In germline, CDR1 is SGHDT, CDR2 YYEEEE. The CDR3 is 14 residues long. DNA of the CDR3: TGTGCCAGCAGCGGTGGGGCCCTTCAAGAGACCCAGTACTTC. It translates to CASSGGALQETQYF.